The entry below gives a single T cell receptor beta chain sequence along with its context. What it binds is not known. The data are from a study of T cell responses to AZD1222 COVID-19 vaccine. Study-level results: Only six or seven AZD1222 recipients were seropositive at baseline. Vaccine-associated CD4 TCRs spanned spike, dominant at 160-218 and 743-854. Unmutated variant regions are reportedly targeted by nearly half of spike-specific TCRs.

Pooled in the analysis were second doses at about 4 or about 12 weeks. Measured with immunoSEQ multiplex PCR; TCRdb has only the in-frame clones, and not every one. Counted here are 140,000 to 150,000 clones, 92% occurring once; the ten biggest clones make up around 3.5%. V was clipped by 4 bases and J by 4 bases; unmatched bases: 4. The germline gives CDR1 MNHEY, CDR2 SVGAGI. The CDR3 runs 15 residues. The V gene is TRBV6-5, the J gene TRBJ2-1; 10 nucleotides line up with TRBD2. The TCR sequence derives from an adult who received the AZD1222 COVID-19 vaccine. Sequences were derived from peripheral blood, sampled 28 days after the second AZD1222 dose. The CDR3 bases are TGTGCCAGCAGTTCGACTAGCGGGCCTTACAATGAGCAGTTCTTC. This gives the protein CASSSTSGPYNEQFF.